These 25 T cell receptor beta chains share one sample of origin, sequenced in a study of blood T cell repertoires in COVID-19. Profiled with immunoSEQ multiplex PCR; TCRdb holds only in-frame clones, not every one. The sample consists of roughly 200,000 clones, 88% of them appearing once. Specimen: peripheral blood. These receptors were collected from a man between 18 and 35 years old with active or convalescent COVID-19.

The chain couples TRBV5-4 to TRBJ1-2; TRBD1 might be the D (5 bases). The ends were cut back, 1 base at V and 10 bases at J, with 11 bases in the middle. Germline V gives CDR1 SGHNT, CDR2 YYREEE (reference sequence). The CDR3 runs to 12 residues. The CDR3 coding sequence is TGTGCCAGCAGCTTGTTGGGGCGAGACTACACCTTC. It codes for CASSLLGRDYTF.

CDR3 sequence: CASSQDRVSTEAFF. CDR3 nucleotides: TGTGCCAGCAGCCAGGACAGAGTGAGCACTGAAGCTTTCTTT. The chain employs TRBV3-1 (or the pseudogene TRBV3-2) and TRBJ1-1; the D gene is possibly TRBD1 (6 bases). CDR1 is LGHDT and CDR2 is YNNKEL in the germline V gene (reference sequence). Trimming removed 3 bases from V and 4 bases from J, with 12 bases in between. This CDR3 has 14 amino acids.

V and J are TRBV21-1 and TRBJ2-2; the table's D call TRBD2 went unverified against the DNA. TRBV21-1 is termed a pseudogene. This CDR3 is 13 amino acids long. The CDR3 sequence is CASPRADTGELFF. CDR3 in DNA: TGTGCCAGCCCCAGAGCGGACACCGGGGAGCTGTTTTTT.

This clone has just a few counts. The V gene is TRBV14, the J gene TRBJ1-6; no firm D call. This CDR3 has 19 amino acids. CDR1 SGHDN and CDR2 FVKESK come from the germline V gene. V shed 0 bases and J shed 9 bases, with 24 bases lying between them. The CDR3, as DNA: TGTGCCAGCAGCCAAGATCAGGTGAATAGAGGGTTTTTAATTTCACCCCTCCACTTT. Amino acids: CASSQDQVNRGFLISPLHF.

The chain recombines TRBV3-1 (or the pseudogene TRBV3-2) with TRBJ2-5, with D tentatively TRBD2 (7 bases). Germline values: CDR1 LGHDT, CDR2 YNNKEL (reference sequence). Trimming shortened V by 1 base and J by 5 bases, and 11 bases separated the two germline ends. This CDR3 has 14 residues. CDR3 sequence reads: CASSQGTRGETQYF. The CDR3 DNA sequence: TGTGCCAGCAGCCAAGGGACTAGGGGGGAGACCCAGTACTTC.

The chain joins TRBV4-2 to TRBJ2-1; 9 positions match TRBD2. Germline assignment: CDR1 LGHNA and CDR2 YNFKEQ. The CDR3 is made up of 16 amino acids. V was pared by 3 bases and J by 5 bases, with 8 bases of the junction left unmatched. In nucleotides, the CDR3 is TGTGCCAGCAGCCACGAACTAGGACTAGCGAACAATGAGCAGTTCTTC. Amino acids: CASSHELGLANNEQFF.

V usage is TRBV28 and J usage is TRBJ2-1; maybe TRBD1 (5 bases). V lost 6 bases and J lost 1, with 10 bases in between. Germline-derived CDR1 and CDR2 are MDHEN and SYDVKM. CDR3 length: 14 amino acids. CDR3 loop: CASRKTASYNEQFF. CDR3 in DNA: TGTGCCAGCAGGAAGACAGCTTCCTACAATGAGCAGTTCTTC.

V is TRBV19 and J is TRBJ1-5; unclear D gene. The CDR3 runs to 12 residues. Between the trimmed V and J ends, which lost 5 bases and 7 bases, there was a span of 9 bases. The germline V gene encodes CDR1 LNHDA and CDR2 SQIVND (reference sequence). The CDR3 spells CASSPLRQPQHF. In nucleotides, the CDR3 is TGTGCCAGTAGTCCCCTCCGGCAGCCCCAGCATTTT.

This CDR3 reads CASSRGDDPLHF. The CDR3 nucleotides read TGTGCCAGCAGTCGGGGGGACGACCCCCTCCACTTT. The chain combines TRBV6-5 with TRBJ1-6; perhaps TRBD1 as D (5 bases). The length of the CDR3 is 12 residues. Per the germline V gene, CDR1 is MNHEY and CDR2 is SVGAGI. V was cut by 5 bases and J by 13 bases, with 12 bases left in between.

This clone has only a few counts. The V call is TRBV6-6, the J call TRBJ1-3; D might be TRBD1 (6 bases). V was cut by 6 bases and J by 8 bases, with 11 bases left in between. Germline V lookup: CDR1 MNHNY, CDR2 SVGAGI (reference sequence). This CDR3 is built from 12 residues. The CDR3 nucleotides read TGTGCCAGCAGCAGGACAGTAGACACCATATATTTT. It yields the protein CASSRTVDTIYF.

The chain couples TRBV7-6 to TRBJ2-3; 9 bases line up with TRBD1. V was clipped by 3 bases and J by 6 bases; unmatched bases: 7. The CDR3 contains 15 residues. The germline gives CDR1 SGHVS, CDR2 FNYEAQ. CDR3 in DNA: TGTGCCAGCAGCTTGCGGACAGGGGTTATGGATACGCAGTATTTT. It is translated as CASSLRTGVMDTQYF. The variable domain in full, with the rest retrieved from reference TRBV7-6 and TRBJ2-3, is GAGVSQSPRYKVTKRGQDVALRCDPISGHVSLYWYRQALGQGPEFLTYFNYEAQQDKSGLPNDRFSAERPEGSISTLTIQRTEQRDSAMYRCASSLRTGVMDTQYFGPGTRLTVL.

This rearrangement joins TRBV4-3 to TRBJ2-2; 9 bases are a match to TRBD2. Germline V gene data show CDR1 as LGHNA and CDR2 as YSLEER. V shed 0 bases and J 0 bases; nucleotides not matched to a gene: 8. The CDR3 covers 19 residues. DNA of the CDR3: TGCGCCAGCAGCCAAGATCTTAGCGGGAGCCGCGCGAACACCGGGGAGCTGTTTTTT. Its protein product is CASSQDLSGSRANTGELFF.

The gene calls are TRBV19 and TRBJ1-2; D is undetermined. Germline V gives CDR1 LNHDA, CDR2 SQIVND (reference sequence). Trimming cost V 6 bases and J 5 bases, with 13 bases left between them. This CDR3 comprises 13 residues. The CDR3 here is CASRRAGAYGYTF. CDR3 nucleotide sequence: TGTGCCAGTAGGCGCGCCGGTGCGTATGGCTACACCTTC.

The V gene is TRBV30, the J gene TRBJ1-2, with D hard to call. Trimming stripped 2 bases from V and 3 bases from J, with 16 bases between. The CDR3 is made up of 15 amino acids. Germline values: CDR1 GTSNPN, CDR2 SVGIG (reference sequence). In DNA, the CDR3 is TGTGCCTGGAGTATCAAGCGGACCAGACACTATGGCTACACCTTC. Its protein product is CAWSIKRTRHYGYTF.

This chain connects TRBV5-5 to TRBJ1-5, with D maybe TRBD1 (6 bases). The CDR3 is 14 residues long. The V end was cut by 2 bases, the J end by 11 bases, with 17 bases between. From germline, CDR1 is SGHKS and CDR2 YYEKEE (reference sequence). In nucleotides, the CDR3 is TGTGCCAGCAGCTTAACAGGGAGTGAAGAGGCCCAGCATTTT. This codes for CASSLTGSEEAQHF.

Concerning this clone itself: One end of the junction does not line up with germline, which may come from a read error. The gene calls are TRBV18 and TRBJ2-1, with 9 bases that match TRBD1. Germline CDR1 and CDR2: KGHSH and LQKENI. The CDR3 spans 14 residues. The CDR3, as DNA: TGTGCCAGCTCTCCACCGGGACAGGGTTATGAGCAGTTCTTC. Encoded protein: CASSPPGQGYEQFF.

In its sample, this clone was seen once. The V gene is TRBV6-5, the J gene TRBJ1-5, with D tentatively TRBD1 (5 bases). The CDR3 contains 13 residues. Between the trimmed V and J ends, which lost 6 bases and 5 bases, there was a span of 11 bases. Germline V gene data show CDR1 as MNHEY and CDR2 as SVGAGI. The DNA for the CDR3 is TGTGCCAGCAGAGGGCAGGGTCATCAGCCCCAGCATTTT. Amino acids: CASRGQGHQPQHF.

This clone was seen only once. This chain uses TRBV19 with TRBJ2-3; the match to TRBD1 covers 7 bases. Germline V lookup: CDR1 LNHDA, CDR2 SQIVND (reference sequence). V was clipped by 3 bases and J by 1 base; unmatched bases: 1. The CDR3 is made up of 14 amino acids. CDR3 nucleotide sequence: TGTGCCAGTAGTATCACAGGGGGCACAGATACGCAGTATTTT. This translates into CASSITGGTDTQYF.

V gene TRBV28 combines with J gene TRBJ1-5, with D unclear. The CDR3 has 13 residues. CDR1 and CDR2 (germline): MDHEN, SYDVKM. The V and J ends lost 6 bases and 2 bases respectively, with 8 bases between them. The CDR3 is CASSTGGNQPQHF. CDR3 DNA sequence: TGTGCCAGCAGCACCGGGGGCAATCAGCCCCAGCATTTT.

V gene TRBV9 combines with J gene TRBJ2-2, with D unresolved. The CDR3 consists of 18 residues. The V gene's germline CDR1 is SGDLS and CDR2 YYNGEE. The V gene lost 2 bases and the J gene lost 4 bases, with 21 bases spanning the gap. Here the CDR3 DNA reads TGTGCCAGCAGCGTTACTTGGTCTTCACCTCGTGGCACCGGGGAGCTGTTTTTT. The encoded protein is CASSVTWSSPRGTGELFF.

This clone was detected only a few times. The chain couples TRBV6-4 to TRBJ2-2, with 11 nucleotides matching TRBD2. This CDR3 comprises 15 residues. CDR1 MRHNA and CDR2 SNTAGT come from the germline V gene. The trim removed 2 bases at V and 4 bases at J, leaving 0 bases unmatched. The CDR3 nucleotides read TGTGCCAGCAGTGACACTAGCGGGAGCACCGGGGAGCTGTTTTTT. As protein: CASSDTSGSTGELFF.

J is TRBJ2-3 and V is TRBV19; a weak D match, TRBD2 (6 bases). CDR1 is LNHDA, CDR2 SQIVND, per germline (reference sequence). The V end lost 3 bases, the J end lost 4 bases, and 14 bases lay between the germline ends. The CDR3 is 15 amino acids. CDR3 in amino acids: CASSIRNGGSDTQYF. CDR3 DNA: TGTGCCAGTAGTATCCGGAATGGGGGGTCAGATACGCAGTATTTT.

The CDR3: CASSHDDRWAGNEQFF. The DNA of the CDR3 is TGTGCCAGCAGCCATGATGACAGGTGGGCGGGTAATGAGCAGTTCTTC. This chain uses TRBV14 with TRBJ2-1, with D perhaps TRBD1 (6 bases). This CDR3 comprises 16 residues. V was clipped by 3 bases and J by 7 bases, with 19 bases between them. From germline, CDR1 is SGHDN and CDR2 FVKESK.

The V and J genes are TRBV21-1 and TRBJ2-1; the table's D gene call, TRBD1, was not cross checked with the DNA. TRBV21-1 is noted as a pseudogene. The CDR3 is 14 residues long. This CDR3 is CASSITGGEAEQFF. CDR3 nucleotide sequence: TGTGCCAGCAGCATAACAGGGGGCGAGGCTGAGCAGTTCTTC.

The table lists this clone with a count of one. The rearrangement uses TRBV5-5 and TRBJ2-7, with D maybe TRBD1 (5 bases). Trimming removed 4 bases from V and 3 bases from J, with 20 bases in between. The CDR3 has 16 amino acids. Germline values: CDR1 SGHKS, CDR2 YYEKEE (reference sequence). The CDR3 DNA sequence: TGTGCCAGCAGCCCTGAATTCAGGGTAAGGGGCTACGAGCAGTACTTC. Translated: CASSPEFRVRGYEQYF.